Shown below are 20 T cell receptor beta chains from a single sample sequenced in a study of blood T cell repertoires in COVID-19. TCRdb keeps only in-frame clones here, not all; method: immunoSEQ multiplex PCR. Of under 75,000 clones in the sample, 88% are singletons; the top ten hold about 2.4%. What was sequenced was peripheral blood. The receptor source for this set is a human donor in a cohort sampled during active COVID-19.

The CDR3 coding sequence is TGTGCCAGCAGTTACTCGAACAGGGTCGACACTGAAGCTTTCTTT. Protein product: CASSYSNRVDTEAFF. V gene TRBV6-6 combines with J gene TRBJ1-1, with D possibly being TRBD1 (6 bases). The germline gives CDR1 MNHNY, CDR2 SVGAGI (reference sequence). This CDR3 region has 15 residues. Trimming took off 0 bases at V and 3 bases at J, with 11 bases between the two ends.

This chain links TRBV7-9 with TRBJ2-3; 11 nucleotides align to TRBD1. Per the germline V gene, CDR1 is SEHNR and CDR2 is FQNEAQ (reference sequence). The V gene end was trimmed by 5 bases and the J gene end by 6 bases; junction bases not matched to a gene: 16. CDR3 size: 18 residues. The CDR3 nucleotides read TGTGCCAGCAGCCCCCAGTCGGGACAGGGGGTTCGGGTTGATACGCAGTATTTT. It yields the protein CASSPQSGQGVRVDTQYF.

The rearrangement links TRBV14 to TRBJ1-1; D remains unclear. The V end lost 2 bases, the J end lost 6 bases, and 10 bases lay between the germline ends. Germline V CDR1 and CDR2: SGHDN, FVKESK. This CDR3 has 13 amino acids. Written as DNA, the CDR3 is TGTGCCAGCAGCCAATCGGGGATGTCTGAAGCTTTCTTT. Translation gives CASSQSGMSEAFF.

The CDR3 DNA reads as TGTGCCAGCAGTGGGGCCGGGGGGGCCAATGAGCAGTTCTTC. It codes for CASSGAGGANEQFF. The rearrangement joins TRBV6-4 to TRBJ2-1; 8 bases line up with TRBD2. The V and J ends lost 4 bases and 6 bases, in that order; junction bases with no gene match: 5. Per the germline V gene, CDR1 is MRHNA and CDR2 is SNTAGT. The CDR3 consists of 14 residues.

This CDR3 is CASSLNRESYNEQFF. The DNA of the CDR3 is TGCGCCAGCAGCCTAAACAGGGAGTCCTACAATGAGCAGTTCTTC. The gene calls are TRBV10-1 and TRBJ2-1, with D possibly TRBD1 on 6 matching bases. The V and J ends lost 6 bases and 1 base respectively, with 13 bases between them. The CDR3 covers 15 residues. Germline V gene lookup returns CDR1 WNHNN and CDR2 SYGVQD (reference sequence).

This clone qualifies as medium-sized. The chain joins TRBV4-1 to TRBJ1-1; TRBD1 is a possible D gene (5 bases). This CDR3 contains 13 residues. The germline V and J ends were trimmed by 3 bases and 3 bases, with 8 bases remaining between them. The V gene's germline CDR1 is MGHRA and CDR2 YSYEKL. The CDR3 nucleotides are TGCGCCAGCAGCCACCCCAGGGACACTGAAGCTTTCTTT. Protein sequence: CASSHPRDTEAFF.

The V call is TRBV6-4, the J call TRBJ2-1; 9 bases map to TRBD2. Germline V gives CDR1 MRHNA, CDR2 SNTAGT. The CDR3 is 15 residues long. V dropped 2 bases and J dropped 7; count of bases not matched to a gene: 6. The CDR3 nucleotides read TGTGCCAGCAGTGACCTTAGCGGGAGCGGAAATGAGCAGTTCTTC. Its protein product is CASSDLSGSGNEQFF.

The chain links TRBV7-2 to TRBJ2-1, with TRBD2 matching over 9 bases. The germline gives CDR1 SGHTA, CDR2 FQGNSA. With V trimmed by 2 bases and J by 8 bases, 7 bases remained unmatched. The CDR3 contains 15 residues. In nucleotides, the CDR3 is TGTGCCAGCAGCTTAACGGCGGGGGGGCAGTATGAGCAGTTCTTC. Translated, it gives CASSLTAGGQYEQFF.

The rearrangement joins TRBV7-9 to TRBJ2-2; 10 bases line up with TRBD2. J gave up 5 bases and V 5 bases, and 14 bases lay outside the gene matches. This CDR3 is 18 amino acids long. In germline, CDR1 is SEHNR, CDR2 FQNEAQ (reference sequence). CDR3 nucleotide sequence: TGTGCCAGCAGCATCCGGGGTAGCGGGGGGCCGGGGACCGGGGAGCTGTTTTTT. Protein: CASSIRGSGGPGTGELFF.

The chain couples TRBV10-3 to TRBJ2-4; no clear D gene. The CDR3 extends over 13 amino acids. V was clipped by 9 bases and J by 9 bases, with 18 bases between them. Germline V lookup: CDR1 ENHRY, CDR2 SYGVKD. The CDR3: CAIREPPESIQYF. The CDR3 coding sequence is TGTGCCATTCGTGAGCCACCCGAGAGCATTCAGTACTTC.

The rearrangement joins TRBV28 to TRBJ1-5; 7 bases match TRBD1. Trimming cost V 6 bases and J 2 bases; bases outside gene matches: 4. The V gene's germline CDR1 is MDHEN and CDR2 SYDVKM. This CDR3 comprises 14 residues. The CDR3 loop reads CASSPTGRNQPQHF. CDR3 bases: TGTGCCAGCAGCCCGACAGGGCGCAATCAGCCCCAGCATTTT.

The CDR3 DNA reads as TGTGCCAGCAGTAGAGTTAGTTCACCCCTCCACTTT. Protein sequence: CASSRVSSPLHF. The chain links TRBV28 to TRBJ1-6, with D unresolved. With 5 bases removed from V and 9 bases from J, the gap between germline ends came to 8 bases. From germline, CDR1 is MDHEN and CDR2 SYDVKM. CDR3 length: 12 residues.

The chain links TRBV28 to TRBJ1-2, with 10 bases lining up with TRBD1. V was clipped by 6 bases and J by 4 bases; unmatched bases: 14. The germline CDR1 and CDR2 sequences are MDHEN and SYDVKM. The CDR3 is 17 residues long. In DNA, the CDR3 is TGTGCCAGCAGCCGAACCCCCGGGACAGGGGAACTCTATGGCTACACCTTC. As protein: CASSRTPGTGELYGYTF.

The rearrangement uses TRBV7-2 and TRBJ2-1; the match to TRBD2 covers 8 bases. With V trimmed by 1 base and J by 12 bases, 14 bases remained unmatched. The CDR3 has 16 residues. Germline V lookup: CDR1 SGHTA, CDR2 FQGNSA. The CDR3 DNA reads as TGTGCCAGCAGCTTAGGAGGGGTCGGGAGGGCCTTGCGGCAGTTCTTC. It encodes CASSLGGVGRALRQFF.

CDR3 region: CASSQEGNTGELFF. CDR3 bases: TGTGCCAGCTCCCAGGAAGGGAACACCGGGGAGCTGTTTTTT. The genes are TRBV27 and TRBJ2-2; D uncertain. V dropped 8 bases and J dropped 1 base, with 11 bases sitting between them. This CDR3 is 14 amino acids long. Per germline, CDR1 MNHEY and CDR2 SMNVEV (reference sequence).

This clone has only one observation. This chain joins TRBV28 and TRBJ1-2; 10 bases are a match to TRBD1. V dropped 6 bases and J dropped 8; count of bases not matched to a gene: 9. The CDR3 extends over 14 amino acids. Germline CDR1 is MDHEN and CDR2 is SYDVKM. The DNA for the CDR3 is TGTGCCAGCAGCTCGGGACAGGGGAGTCGGGGCTACACCTTC. This codes for CASSSGQGSRGYTF.

This clone came up once. The chain couples TRBV21-1 to TRBJ2-1; TRBD2 is the table's D call and was not checked against the DNA. TRBV21-1 is an annotated pseudogene. There are 16 residues in the CDR3. The CDR3 DNA reads TGTGCCAGCAGCAATTGTGAAGGACTAGCTTTGAATGAGCAGTTCTTC. It yields the protein CASSNCEGLALNEQFF.

This clone was counted once. The chain uses TRBV5-1 and TRBJ2-7; tentatively, D is TRBD1 (6 bases). Trimming took 2 bases from V and 2 from J, leaving 14 bases between them. CDR1 SGHRS and CDR2 YFSETQ come from the germline V gene. This CDR3 region has 15 residues. CDR3 protein: CASSLLPDSTYEQYF. CDR3 DNA sequence: TGCGCCAGCAGCTTACTCCCGGACAGCACCTACGAGCAGTACTTC.

This clone was found once. This sequence joins TRBV5-1 and TRBJ2-7, with 9 bases that match TRBD1. The germline V gene has CDR1 SGHRS and CDR2 YFSETQ. The CDR3 extends over 15 amino acids. The V segment lost 4 bases and the J segment 11 bases; nucleotides outside the gene matches: 16. The CDR3 nucleotides read TGCGCCAGCAGCACCGGACAGGGGACGATGGGAGTGGAGTACTTC. Its protein product is CASSTGQGTMGVEYF.

The chain employs TRBV28 and TRBJ2-7; a possible D gene is TRBD2 (6 bases). Trimming cost V 3 bases and J 2 bases, with 8 bases left between them. The CDR3 consists of 13 residues. Germline CDR1 MDHEN, CDR2 SYDVKM. This chain's CDR3 is CASSLRGTYEQYF. The CDR3, as DNA: TGTGCCAGCAGTTTGCGCGGGACCTACGAGCAGTACTTC.